This TCR beta chain was found in a study of early T cells in non-severe SARS-CoV-2 infection. Study-wide context: Sequencing input comprised bulk RNA from unsorted whole blood; chain pairing was not available.

TCRdb re-analysed the 5' RACE reads in MiXCR, keeping a single row per CDR3 protein. Among 48,000 or so distinct CDR3 sequences listed, over 5% were seen once. Germline V gene data show CDR1 as SEHNR and CDR2 as FQNEAQ (reference sequence). Trimming shortened V by 1 base and J by 2 bases, and 12 bases separated the two germline ends. The CDR3 covers 15 residues. Source: whole blood, taken at baseline. The chain couples TRBV7-9 to TRBJ2-7, with a possible D match to TRBD2 (7 bases). This TCR was recovered from an adult who was a healthcare worker with PCR-confirmed SARS-CoV-2 infection or an uninfected control (not recorded which). CDR3 region: CASSLGGGEAYEQYF. The CDR3 DNA sequence: TGTGCCAGCAGCTTAGGAGGGGGGGAGGCCTACGAGCAGTACTTC.